This TCR beta chain stems from a study of Tregs in tolerant kidney transplant recipients. Study at large: Mixed chimerism was transient after nonmyeloablative marrow transplants from related graft donors.

Regarding the study as a whole: Activated donor B cell expansion appeared to reveal the most relevant donor-specific TCRbeta repertoire. Some patients' samples used different primers over time, so nucleotide sequences weren't comparable. Biological reproducibility was not directly addressed in this study.

Data came from immunoSEQ multiplex PCR; TCRdb stores just in-frame clones and leaves some out. Among approximately 99,000 clones, 90% were seen once, and the ten largest hold 0.3% to 0.4%. Trimming at V came to 6 bases and at J to 6 bases, leaving 7 bases not matched to a gene. CDR3 size: 14 residues. Germline CDR1 MDHEN, CDR2 SYDVKM. This clone was recorded only once. As yet, its antigen is unknown. The V gene is TRBV28, the J gene TRBJ2-7; 11 bases are shared with TRBD1. The TCR sequence derives from a human donor who received a combined kidney and bone marrow transplant. Here the sequenced sample was CD4+ T cells from blood, taken before the transplant. The CDR3 DNA follows: TGTGCCAGCAGGGACAGGGGGCAGGAGGGCGAGCAGTACTTC. Translated, it gives CASRDRGQEGEQYF.